Listed here are 32 T cell receptor beta chains from one sample, sequenced in a study of patients and donors after allogeneic stem cell transplantation. A single record per CDR3 protein comes from TCRdb applying MiXCR to the RT-PCR reads. The table lists about 87,000 distinct CDR3 sequences, 5% of them singletons. Material: blood, either unsorted or a sorted T cell fraction (not recorded which). The receptors were gathered from a human donor who was either an allogeneic HSCT recipient or a stem cell or donor lymphocyte infusion donor (not recorded which). It is not recorded whose cells these are; they may come from a transplant donor.

This clonotype has a count of ten or more. The chain is built from TRBV20-1 and TRBJ1-4; D is unclear. Germline CDR1 reads DFQATT; CDR2 reads SNEGSKA (reference sequence). Deletions cut 5 bases from V and 1 base from J, with 8 bases between. CDR3 length: 13 residues. The CDR3 reads CSALQLTNEKLFF. The CDR3 DNA sequence: TGCAGTGCTTTACAGTTAACTAATGAAAAACTGTTTTTT.

This clonotype was found many times. The chain has TRBV5-1 and TRBJ2-1; 8 nucleotides line up with TRBD1. After removal of 5 bases from V and 1 base from J, the junction contained 8 bases not matched to a gene. Per the germline V gene, CDR1 is SGHRS and CDR2 is YFSETQ. The CDR3 length is 16 residues. CDR3 sequence (DNA): TGCGCCAGCAGTTTTTCCGGGACAGGTTCCTACAATGAGCAGTTCTTC. This gives the protein CASSFSGTGSYNEQFF.

This clonotype was counted many times. The chain uses TRBV12-3 or TRBV12-4 and TRBJ2-5; 11 bases are shared with TRBD2. This CDR3 has 15 amino acids. Losses at the gene ends were 2 bases for V and 5 bases for J; bases not matched to a gene: 4. The CDR3 bases are TGTGCCAGCAGTTTAACTAGCGGGAGCGGGGAGACCCAGTACTTC. This encodes CASSLTSGSGETQYF.

This clonotype was seen many times. The CDR3 sequence is CASSEIAGYNEQFF. CDR3 DNA: TGTGCCAGCAGTGAGATAGCGGGATACAATGAGCAGTTCTTC. The V and J genes are TRBV6-4 and TRBJ2-1; TRBD2 matches at 8 bases. J was trimmed by 4 bases and V by 3 bases; bases with no gene match: 2. Germline V CDR1 and CDR2: MRHNA, SNTAGT. The CDR3 is made up of 14 amino acids.

This clonotype has a count of ten or more. The chain is built from TRBV20-1 and TRBJ1-1; D gene unclear. The CDR3 consists of 11 residues. CDR1 DFQATT and CDR2 SNEGSKA come from the germline V gene (reference sequence). V was cut by 2 bases and J by 11 bases, with 12 bases left in between. CDR3 bases: TGCAGTGCTAGACTATCCTCGGGGGCTTTCTTT. Encoded protein: CSARLSSGAFF.

By its share, this clonotype is medium-sized. This chain joins TRBV10-2 and TRBJ2-1, with TRBD2 as a possible D gene (6 bases). Trimming cost V 3 bases and J 9 bases, with 21 bases left between them. The CDR3 is 16 amino acids. Germline V gene data show CDR1 as WSHSY and CDR2 as SAAADI. The CDR3 protein is CASSEVAALIKGEQFF. As DNA, the CDR3 is TGCGCCAGCAGTGAAGTAGCGGCCCTAATTAAGGGTGAGCAGTTCTTC.

This clonotype is medium-sized in the sample. The chain uses TRBV30 and TRBJ1-2; D remains ambiguous. This CDR3 is 12 amino acids long. V lost 4 bases and J lost 7, with 13 bases in between. Germline V gene data show CDR1 as GTSNPN and CDR2 as SVGIG (reference sequence). CDR3 amino acids: CAWTPGFLGYTF. The CDR3 DNA sequence: TGTGCCTGGACCCCGGGATTCCTTGGCTACACCTTC.

This clonotype was seen a handful of times. The chain carries TRBV9 and TRBJ1-3; unclear D gene. The CDR3 spans 15 residues. Trimming stripped 0 bases from V and 0 bases from J, with 7 bases between. Germline CDR1 is SGDLS and CDR2 is YYNGEE. The CDR3: CASSVGESSGNTIYF. The CDR3 DNA is TGTGCCAGCAGCGTAGGGGAGAGCTCTGGAAACACCATATATTTT.

This clonotype was found many times. V is TRBV5-4 and J is TRBJ2-7, with a possible D match to TRBD1 (6 bases). Germline CDR1 is SGHNT and CDR2 is YYREEE (reference sequence). This CDR3 is 15 amino acids long. Trimming took off 0 bases at V and 0 bases at J, with 10 bases between the two ends. CDR3 sequence: CASSLGTVSSYEQYF. In nucleotides, the CDR3 is TGTGCCAGCAGCTTGGGGACAGTGAGCTCCTACGAGCAGTACTTC.

This clonotype was counted many times. This chain uses TRBV7-2 with TRBJ2-7; the match to TRBD1 covers 10 bases. V lost 2 bases and J lost 3; bases outside the gene matches: 4. CDR3 length equals 15 residues. Per the germline V gene, CDR1 is SGHTA and CDR2 is FQGNSA. CDR3 in amino acids: CASSLSGQGGYEQYF. The CDR3, as DNA: TGTGCCAGCAGCTTATCAGGACAGGGGGGCTACGAGCAGTACTTC.

This clonotype was recorded at least ten times. The V and J genes are TRBV5-1 and TRBJ2-1, with D perhaps matching TRBD1 (5 bases). The germline V gene has CDR1 SGHRS and CDR2 YFSETQ. The V end lost 1 base, the J end lost 5 bases, and 22 bases lay between the germline ends. The CDR3 runs 18 residues. CDR3 protein: CASSLNRPPGAPNNEQFF. CDR3 nucleotide sequence: TGCGCCAGCAGCTTGAATAGGCCTCCTGGGGCTCCGAACAATGAGCAGTTCTTC.

This clonotype occurred many times. V is TRBV2 and J is TRBJ1-3; D unresolved. V was trimmed by 8 bases and J by 0 bases, leaving 8 bases between them. This CDR3 has 13 amino acids. Germline CDR1 and CDR2: SNHLY and FYNNEI. CDR3 coding DNA: TGTGCCAGCGTCAGTATCTCTGGAAACACCATATATTTT. It yields the protein CASVSISGNTIYF.

This clonotype was detected ten times or more. The rearrangement joins TRBV5-6 to TRBJ2-7; D gene ambiguous. The V and J ends lost 1 base and 2 bases respectively, with 10 bases between them. The CDR3 runs 14 residues. Germline V gene sequence: CDR1 SGHDT, CDR2 YYEEEE. CDR3 loop: CASSLPGSTYEQYF. The CDR3 coding sequence is TGTGCCAGCAGCTTGCCAGGATCAACCTACGAGCAGTACTTC.

This clonotype was counted many times. This chain joins TRBV7-7 and TRBJ2-7; tentatively, D is TRBD1 (5 bases). Germline loops: CDR1 SSHAT, CDR2 FNYEAQ (reference sequence). The length of the CDR3 is 14 residues. V was trimmed by 3 bases and J by 2 bases, leaving 11 bases between them. This CDR3 is CASSLSDTTYEQYF. The CDR3 region has the DNA TGTGCCAGCAGCTTGTCGGACACCACCTACGAGCAGTACTTC. Full variable domain (outside the CDR3, taken from reference TRBV7-7 and TRBJ2-7): GAGVSQSPRYKVTKRGQDVTLRCDPISSHATLYWYQQALGQGPEFLTYFNYEAQPDKSGLPSDRFSAERPEGSISTLTIQRTEQRDSAMYRCASSLSDTTYEQYFGPGTRLTVT.

In this sample, this clonotype turned up many times. The chain combines TRBV12-3 or TRBV12-4 with TRBJ1-1; D may be TRBD1 (6 bases). CDR3 length equals 15 residues. Trimming removed 5 bases from V and 5 bases from J, with 18 bases in between. This chain's CDR3 is CASSLGGARGTEAFF. CDR3 coding DNA: TGTGCCAGCAGTCTCGGGGGGGCTAGGGGGACTGAAGCTTTCTTT.

The sample holds many counts of this clonotype. The V call is TRBV6-1, the J call TRBJ1-2; D ambiguous. Germline CDR1 is MNHNS and CDR2 is SASEGT. CDR3 size: 12 residues. V lost 6 bases and J lost 8, with 13 bases in between. CDR3 in DNA: TGTGCCAGCAGCCTCTCGAGGAGGGGCTACACCTTC. Translated: CASSLSRRGYTF.

This clonotype appeared many times. The rearrangement links TRBV12-3 or TRBV12-4 to TRBJ1-2; D is possibly TRBD1 (5 bases). With 4 bases removed from V and 3 bases from J, the gap between germline ends came to 9 bases. The CDR3 extends over 13 amino acids. The CDR3 DNA follows: TGTGCCAGCAGTTCAGGGTTTGACTATGGCTACACCTTC. It translates to CASSSGFDYGYTF.

This clonotype has ten or more counts. The chain couples TRBV5-1 to TRBJ2-7; no firm D call. V lost 6 bases to trimming and J lost 0 bases, with 10 bases between them. The CDR3 has 13 amino acids. Germline loops: CDR1 SGHRS, CDR2 YFSETQ. In DNA form, the CDR3 reads TGCGCCAGCAACGAGGCCACCTCCTACGAGCAGTACTTC. Encoded protein: CASNEATSYEQYF. The entire variable domain, with the rest obtained from reference TRBV5-1 and TRBJ2-7, is as follows: KAGVTQTPRYLIKTRGQQVTLSCSPISGHRSVSWYQQTPGQGLQFLFEYFSETQRNKGNFPGRFSGRQFSNSRSEMNVSTLELGDSALYLCASNEATSYEQYFGPGTRLTVT.

By its share, this clonotype is medium-sized (0.01 to 0.1%). V and J are TRBV6-2 or TRBV6-3 and TRBJ2-1; 8 bases line up with TRBD1. The CDR3 sequence is 14 residues long. CDR1 and CDR2 (germline): MNHEY, SVGEGT. After removal of 5 bases from V and 5 bases from J, the junction contained 5 bases not matched to a gene. The CDR3 here is CASSPWTGNNEQFF. CDR3 in DNA: TGTGCCAGCAGTCCCTGGACAGGGAACAATGAGCAGTTCTTC.

Only a few counts were recorded for this clonotype. In DNA form, the CDR3 reads TGCGCCAGCAGCCCCCAGGGACTAGCGTACCAAGAGACCCAGTACTTC. Translation: CASSPQGLAYQETQYF. This chain uses TRBV5-1 with TRBJ2-5, with 10 nucleotides matching TRBD2. The germline V gene encodes CDR1 SGHRS and CDR2 YFSETQ. J gave up 0 bases and V 4 bases, and 6 bases lay outside the gene matches. The CDR3 extends over 16 amino acids.

This clonotype was counted ten times or more. The chain joins TRBV3-1 to TRBJ2-5; D not certain. Germline V gene lookup returns CDR1 LGHDT and CDR2 YNNKEL (reference sequence). Trimming took off 5 bases at V and 0 bases at J, with 10 bases between the two ends. The CDR3 extends over 14 amino acids. CDR3 sequence reads: CASSLAPYQETQYF. In DNA, the CDR3 is TGTGCCAGCAGCTTAGCCCCGTACCAAGAGACCCAGTACTTC.

This clonotype was counted ten times or more. The chain carries TRBV12-3 or TRBV12-4 and TRBJ1-1, with D possibly being TRBD1 (5 bases). Deletions cut 6 bases from V and 10 bases from J, with 21 bases between. The CDR3 has 14 amino acids. The CDR3 region is CASSPHGQVLVAFF. The CDR3 DNA is TGTGCCAGCAGCCCCCATGGACAAGTGTTAGTAGCTTTCTTT.

This clonotype was recorded at least ten times. The chain links TRBV6-2 or TRBV6-3 to TRBJ1-5; weak D call: TRBD1 (6 bases). The germline V and J ends were trimmed by 4 bases and 0 bases, with 7 bases remaining between them. The CDR3 loop spans 14 amino acids. Per the germline V gene, CDR1 is MNHEY and CDR2 is SVGEGT. The CDR3 loop is CASSWGPSNQPQHF. In DNA form, the CDR3 reads TGTGCCAGCAGTTGGGGGCCTAGCAATCAGCCCCAGCATTTT.

Ten or more counts support this clonotype. V and J are TRBV11-2 and TRBJ2-1; 8 nucleotides line up with TRBD1. The junction had 7 bases not matched to a gene; V was cut back by 5 bases and J by 4 bases. The CDR3 contains 15 residues. Germline lookup yields CDR1 SGHAT and CDR2 FQNNGV. The CDR3 reads CASSPYRGSYNEQFF. As DNA, the CDR3 is TGTGCCAGCAGCCCCTACAGGGGGTCTTACAATGAGCAGTTCTTC.

V is TRBV20-1 and J is TRBJ2-7, with TRBD2 matching 7 bases. This CDR3 has 15 amino acids. J lost 6 bases, V lost 2 bases, and 13 bases had no gene match. The V gene's germline CDR1 is DFQATT and CDR2 SNEGSKA (reference sequence). The CDR3 DNA reads as TGCAGTGCTAGACCGGGAAGCGGGATTCCTTCCGAGCAGTACTTC. Translated: CSARPGSGIPSEQYF.

V gene TRBV20-1 combines with J gene TRBJ2-7; possibly TRBD1 for D (6 bases). Per germline, CDR1 DFQATT and CDR2 SNEGSKA (reference sequence). CDR3 length: 13 residues. V shed 4 bases and J shed 4 bases, with 14 bases lying between them. The DNA for the CDR3 is TGCAGTGCTATAGGACAGAACCTGTACGAGCAGTACTTC. Translation gives CSAIGQNLYEQYF.

On this clonotype: At one of its ends the junction is not consistent with the germline gene, which may arise from a read error. The chain couples TRBV5-1 to TRBJ2-5; the D gene could be TRBD1 or TRBD2 (6 bases each). The germline V gene has CDR1 SGHRS and CDR2 YFSETQ. CDR3 size: 16 residues. CDR3 in amino acids: CASSRSGAGAGENQYF. CDR3 in DNA: TGCGCCAGCAGCCGTTCGGGGGCAGGGGCTGGGGAGAACCAGTACTTC. Combining the CDR3 with reference TRBV5-1 and TRBJ2-5 gives the whole variable domain KAGVTQTPRYLIKTRGQQVTLSCSPISGHRSVSWYQQTPGQGLQFLFEYFSETQRNKGNFPGRFSGRQFSNSRSEMNVSTLELGDSALYLCASSRSGAGAGENQYFGPGTRLLVL.

The table lists this clonotype with many counts. This chain connects TRBV18 to TRBJ2-2; 14 bases map to TRBD2. Trimming removed 2 bases from V and 4 bases from J; junction bases left unmatched: 6. The CDR3 length is 18 residues. CDR1 and CDR2 from the germline V gene are KGHSH and LQKENI. This CDR3 reads CASSPNGLAGGLTGELFF. The CDR3 DNA follows: TGTGCCAGCTCACCAAACGGACTAGCGGGAGGTCTCACCGGGGAGCTGTTTTTT.

This clonotype was seen ten or more times. The V and J genes are TRBV29-1 and TRBJ1-6; 8 nucleotides align to TRBD1. CDR3 length: 13 amino acids. Germline V gene lookup returns CDR1 SQVTM and CDR2 ANQGSEA. The V gene end was trimmed by 6 bases and the J gene end by 8 bases; junction bases not matched to a gene: 6. CDR3 sequence (DNA): TGCAGCGTCGCAGACAGGGGTGATTCACCCCTCCACTTT. This encodes CSVADRGDSPLHF.

This clonotype came up many times. The J gene is TRBJ1-2, the V gene TRBV20-1; 9 bases are shared with TRBD1. J lost 7 bases, V lost 0 bases, and 6 bases had no gene match. The CDR3 length is 14 residues. Germline V lookup: CDR1 DFQATT, CDR2 SNEGSKA (reference sequence). This CDR3 reads CSARDLTGGAGYTF. In DNA form, the CDR3 reads TGCAGTGCTAGAGATCTAACAGGGGGCGCTGGCTACACCTTC.

The V gene is TRBV27, the J gene TRBJ2-1; D might be TRBD2 (5 bases). The CDR3 has 13 residues. Trimming stripped 3 bases from V and 5 bases from J, with 8 bases between. Germline V lookup: CDR1 MNHEY, CDR2 SMNVEV (reference sequence). CDR3 bases: TGTGCCAGCAGTTTGGGAGTTGACAATGAGCAGTTCTTC. It yields the protein CASSLGVDNEQFF.

The rearrangement joins TRBV5-1 to TRBJ1-4, with 12 positions matching TRBD1. Germline V gene lookup returns CDR1 SGHRS and CDR2 YFSETQ. J was trimmed by 4 bases and V by 4 bases; bases with no gene match: 5. The CDR3 spans 16 residues. CDR3 sequence: CASSPGTGGFNEKLFF. The CDR3 DNA is TGCGCCAGCAGCCCTGGGACAGGGGGCTTTAATGAAAAACTGTTTTTT. The full variable domain, completed using reference TRBV5-1 and TRBJ1-4, is KAGVTQTPRYLIKTRGQQVTLSCSPISGHRSVSWYQQTPGQGLQFLFEYFSETQRNKGNFPGRFSGRQFSNSRSEMNVSTLELGDSALYLCASSPGTGGFNEKLFFGSGTQLSVL.